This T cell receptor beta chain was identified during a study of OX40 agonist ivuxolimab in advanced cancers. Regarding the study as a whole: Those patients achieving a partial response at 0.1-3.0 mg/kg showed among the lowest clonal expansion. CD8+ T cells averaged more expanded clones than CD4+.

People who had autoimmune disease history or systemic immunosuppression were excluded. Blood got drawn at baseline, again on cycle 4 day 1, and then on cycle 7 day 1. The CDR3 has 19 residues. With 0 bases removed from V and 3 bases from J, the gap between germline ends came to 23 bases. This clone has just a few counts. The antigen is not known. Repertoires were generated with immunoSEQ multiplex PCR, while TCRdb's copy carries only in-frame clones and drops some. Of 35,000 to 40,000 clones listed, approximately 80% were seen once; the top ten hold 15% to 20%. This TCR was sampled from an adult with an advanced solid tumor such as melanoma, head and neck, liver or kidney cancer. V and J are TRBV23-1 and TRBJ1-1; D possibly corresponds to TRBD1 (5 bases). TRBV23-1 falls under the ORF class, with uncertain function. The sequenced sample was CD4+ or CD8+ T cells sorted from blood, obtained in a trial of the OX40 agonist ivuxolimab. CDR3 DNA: TGCGCCAGCAGTCAATCGGGGGTCAGGGAGGTTTGTCGTCACACTGAAGCTTTCTTT. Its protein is CASSQSGVREVCRHTEAFF.